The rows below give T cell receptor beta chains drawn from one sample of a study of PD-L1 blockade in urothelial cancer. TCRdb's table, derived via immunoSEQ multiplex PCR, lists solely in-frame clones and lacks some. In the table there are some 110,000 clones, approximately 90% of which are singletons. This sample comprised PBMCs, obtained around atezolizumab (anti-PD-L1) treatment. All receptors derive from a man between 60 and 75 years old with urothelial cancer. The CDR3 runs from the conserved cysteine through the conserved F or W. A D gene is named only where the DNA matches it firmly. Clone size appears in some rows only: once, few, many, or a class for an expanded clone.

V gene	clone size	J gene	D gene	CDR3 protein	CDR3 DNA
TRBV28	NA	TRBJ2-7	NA	CATELGGRNEQYF	TGTGCCACCGAATTAGGAGGGCGGAACGAGCAGTACTTC
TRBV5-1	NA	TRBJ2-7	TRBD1	CASSPGQVGEQYF	TGCGCCAGCAGCCCCGGACAGGTGGGCGAGCAGTACTTC
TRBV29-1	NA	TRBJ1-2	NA	CSVEDPYREHYGYTF	TGCAGCGTTGAAGATCCTTACAGGGAGCACTATGGCTACACCTTC
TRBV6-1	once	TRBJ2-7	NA	CASKNYVSSYEQYF	TGTGCCAGCAAGAACTACGTAAGCTCCTACGAGCAGTACTTC
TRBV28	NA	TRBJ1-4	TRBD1	CASSFGGQGNEKLFF	TGTGCCAGCAGTTTCGGTGGACAGGGGAATGAAAAACTGTTTTTT
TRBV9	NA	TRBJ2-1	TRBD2	CASSPRLAGNEQFF	TGTGCCAGCAGCCCCCGACTAGCGGGGAATGAGCAGTTCTTC
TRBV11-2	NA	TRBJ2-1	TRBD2	CASSLKAGVRNEQFF	TGTGCCAGCAGCTTAAAAGCGGGGGTGCGCAATGAGCAGTTCTTC
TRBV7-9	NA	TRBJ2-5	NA	CASSPWGGRRETQYF	TGTGCCAGCAGCCCGTGGGGAGGACGGAGGGAGACCCAGTACTTC
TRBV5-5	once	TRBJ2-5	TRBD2	CASKRLAGGGETQYF	TGTGCCAGCAAGAGACTAGCGGGAGGCGGAGAGACCCAGTACTTC
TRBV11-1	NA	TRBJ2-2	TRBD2	CASSHGLGRAGELFF	TGTGCCAGCAGCCACGGACTAGGACGGGCCGGGGAGCTGTTTTTT
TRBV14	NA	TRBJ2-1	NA	CASSRQDSRWQFF	TGTGCCAGCAGCCGGCAGGACAGTCGGTGGCAGTTCTTC
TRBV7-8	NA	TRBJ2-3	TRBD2	CASSLGGGVRDTQYF	TGTGCCAGCAGCTTAGGCGGGGGGGTTCGGGATACGCAGTATTTT
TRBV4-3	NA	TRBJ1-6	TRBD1	CASSQEGPGQGGSYNSPLHF	TGCGCCAGCAGCCAGGAAGGCCCGGGACAGGGTGGTTCCTATAATTCACCCCTCCACTTT
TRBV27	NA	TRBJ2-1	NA	CASRASSYNEQFF	TGTGCCAGCAGGGCCAGCTCCTACAATGAGCAGTTCTTC